This T cell receptor beta chain stems from a study of blood T cell repertoires in COVID-19 (dated by TCRdb to the early 2020s). Regarding the study in general: The collaborator samples originated in the United States, Italy and Spain and spanned the acute and convalescent phases of COVID-19. Samples came from the ongoing ImmuneRACE study (first 160 participants) plus 1,254 subjects from 6 global collaborators. The repertoires were made available in a free public database intended to serve as a resource for research on the immune response to SARS-CoV-2. HLA class I and class II types, where available, came from metadata supplied by the sample provider rather than from assay-based typing. The material from the prospective study consisted of cDNA or gDNA derived from T cells, B-cell-depleted T cells, or PBMCs. A de-identified subject ID, COVID-19 status, age in years and sex were almost always included in the sample metadata. The dataset comprised deeply sampled blood TCRbeta repertoires from subjects exposed to, actively infected with, or recovered from COVID-19.

One collaborating source in Seattle enrolled patients during active infection and followed them longitudinally through the course of disease. Each collaborating institution followed its own protocols to collect whole blood in K2EDTA tubes. For TCRbeta analysis, collaborators shipped samples as frozen whole blood, isolated PBMCs, or DNA extracted from either of those sample types. A word on this clone: The target of this receptor is not known. Qualities for individual bases were not recorded, and no much larger clone is one base off.

General study outcomes and caveats: Clinical and demographic metadata were provided uncurated, with the amount varying by source and participant.

Reading from cysteine to phenylalanine, the CDR3 counts 16 amino acids. The retained sequence is limited to the CDR3, 48 bases, with the frame set at the first base. CDR1 and CDR2 were assigned from the germline V gene (reference sequence) as LNHDA and SQIVND. At the junction V is shortened by 7 bases and J by 6 bases, with 21 bases in between. TCRbeta CDR3 regions were amplified from genomic DNA by means of the immunoSEQ Assay, a bias-controlled multiplex PCR. In the paper's pipeline: Nucleated cell counts per sample were estimated from amplification of reference gene primers within the assay. To quantify the absolute abundance of each unique TCRbeta CDR3 rearrangement, sequence reads were collapsed and filtered. For each sample, productive Simpson clonality was calculated as the square root of Simpson's diversity index across productive rearrangements. TCRdb took over this immuneACCESS table, retaining in-frame rearrangements with V and J assigned. Such tables are incomplete; in checked studies, under half of the missing clones stem from an unresolved V gene, and the remainder is unexplained. V, J and clone size are those of that table, while D and trimming were read from the DNA. Present in this sample are fewer than 300,000 clones, approximately 85% of which were seen just once. The top ten clonotypes cover 0.75% to 0.95% of the sample.

This sequence uses TRBV19 and TRBJ2-2; tentative D gene TRBD2, with 6 bases matching. The clonotype comes from a human donor with COVID-19, enrolled during active disease. The donor label of this sample is uncertain. Material: peripheral blood. The base sequence is TGTGCCAGTATCCGGAGCGCCCCTACGGGGGCCGGGGAGCTGTTTTTT. The resulting protein is CASIRSAPTGAGELFF.